The TCR beta chain described here comes from a study of T cell repertoires in cytomegalovirus infection. Whole-study context: In public TCR beta signatures, there were indications of both CMV infection and matching HLA type. Study observations and caveats: Carriers of CMV plus the relevant HLA were identified by cumulative public TCR beta family frequency. CMV-specific TCR beta clonotypes restricted by HLA-C dominated the ex vivo response.

From the reads, TCRdb called clonotypes with MiXCR, one entry per CDR3 protein. The sample has some 300,000 distinct CDR3 sequences, 9.6% seen once. Trimming cost V 4 bases and J 2 bases, with 17 bases left between them. CDR1 and CDR2 from the germline V gene are SGDLS and YYNGEE. The CDR3 has 16 residues. As regards this clonotype: The antigen is unknown.

The receptor was isolated from a human donor in good health (CMV status not recorded). Some clones in this sample may be carry-over from other donors' samples. This chain uses TRBV9 with TRBJ2-3; perhaps TRBD2 as D (8 bases). Sequences were obtained from PBMCs. CDR3 amino acids: CASSLGGGQYTDTQYF. The CDR3 DNA follows: TGTGCCAGCAGCCTCGGGGGGGGACAGTACACAGATACGCAGTATTTT.